This TCR beta chain is drawn from a study of human T cells and chemical hapten exposure. Study-level information: Patch tests applied 0.01% DPC to the upper back, read at 6 days. Mainly, slight library volume differences in the pool made TCR yields vary. Broader study findings: Donors had alopecia, so their immune response may differ from healthy people's. Significantly greater numbers of large CDR3 similarity clusters came from expanded TCRs than from controls.

Ten or more counts support this clonotype. As yet, its antigen is unknown. TCRdb re-called the RACE reads through MiXCR, storing one row per CDR3 protein. The table includes 350,000 to 400,000 distinct CDR3 sequences, 5.1% detected once. Indicated time point: pre-sensitization, week 0. Treatment in this sample: therapeutic diphenylcyclopropenone sensitization with weekly scalp DPC. This CDR3 spans 14 amino acids. Germline trimming cut 3 bases from V and 5 bases from J; bases unmatched to any gene: 1. This receptor was obtained from a woman between 50 and 59 years old with alopecia areata. Some clones in this sample may be carry-over from other donors' samples. The specimen was whole blood, collected in connection with sensitization to the hapten diphenylcyclopropenone (DPC). The chain has TRBV12-3 or TRBV12-4 and TRBJ2-5, with 12 bases matching TRBD2. The CDR3 sequence: CASSFGLAGETQYF. CDR3 coding DNA: TGTGCCAGCAGTTTCGGACTAGCGGGGGAGACCCAGTACTTC.